These 20 T cell receptor beta chains came from one sample sequenced in a study of T cell responses to AZD1222 COVID-19 vaccine. Assay used: immunoSEQ multiplex PCR; TCRdb lists only in-frame clones, some missing. The sample yields about 130,000 clones, more than 80% seen once. Sample: peripheral blood, taken on day 0 of AZD1222 vaccination. The receptors stem from an adult in good health.

The rearrangement uses TRBV7-9 and TRBJ1-4; 7 nucleotides match TRBD1. V was clipped by 4 bases and J by 4 bases; unmatched bases: 3. The CDR3 runs to 14 residues. CDR1 SEHNR and CDR2 FQNEAQ come from the germline V gene (reference sequence). The CDR3 bases are TGTGCCAGCAGCTCCGGACAGGTTAATGAAAAACTGTTTTTT. This translates into CASSSGQVNEKLFF.

This chain connects TRBV5-1 to TRBJ2-5; 11 bases line up with TRBD1. Germline CDR1 is SGHRS and CDR2 is YFSETQ. With 2 bases clipped from V and 5 bases from J, the junction kept 5 bases outside the gene matches. The CDR3 covers 15 residues. Here the CDR3 DNA reads TGCGCCAGCAGCTTTAGGACAGGGGGCGGGGAGACCCAGTACTTC. Translating gives CASSFRTGGGETQYF.

J is TRBJ1-1 and V is TRBV5-1; no reliable D call. The CDR3 contains 15 residues. V gave up 4 bases and J gave up 1 base, with 14 bases separating them. Germline assignment: CDR1 SGHRS and CDR2 YFSETQ. CDR3 in DNA: TGCGCCAGCAGCACGCGGAGTCGGGCGAACACTGAAGCTTTCTTT. Translating gives CASSTRSRANTEAFF.

This chain links TRBV30 with TRBJ1-1, with D perhaps TRBD1 (5 bases). Germline CDR1 reads GTSNPN; CDR2 reads SVGIG (reference sequence). V was trimmed by 0 bases and J by 0 bases, leaving 11 bases between them. CDR3 length: 15 amino acids. The CDR3 region has the DNA TGTGCCTGGAGTGTACGGGGCACCCTGAACACTGAAGCTTTCTTT. Its translation is CAWSVRGTLNTEAFF.

The chain links TRBV6-5 to TRBJ2-3, with 7 bases fitting TRBD1. The germline V gene encodes CDR1 MNHEY and CDR2 SVGAGI. J lost 0 bases, V lost 8 bases, and 5 bases had no gene match. The CDR3 has 14 amino acids. CDR3 residues: CASSRRGSTDTQYF. CDR3 sequence (DNA): TGTGCCAGCTCTCGCAGGGGGAGCACAGATACGCAGTATTTT.

The V and J genes are TRBV6-4 and TRBJ1-3, with 9 nucleotides matching TRBD1. V shed 6 bases and J 4 bases; nucleotides not matched to a gene: 13. The germline CDR1 and CDR2 sequences are MRHNA and SNTAGT. This CDR3 spans 17 amino acids. Here the CDR3 reads CASRPGTGRSRGNTIYF. The CDR3 nucleotides are TGTGCCAGCAGACCAGGGACAGGGAGGAGTAGGGGAAACACCATATATTTT.

This rearrangement joins TRBV7-9 to TRBJ1-4, with D maybe TRBD1 (5 bases). Germline lookup yields CDR1 SEHNR and CDR2 FQNEAQ (reference sequence). There are 15 residues in the CDR3. V was pared by 1 base and J by 4 bases, with 10 bases between. In DNA form, the CDR3 reads TGTGCCAGCAGCTTAGGACAGCTCTATAATGAAAAACTGTTTTTT. Protein: CASSLGQLYNEKLFF.

This chain links TRBV28 with TRBJ2-1; 7 bases are a match to TRBD2. The CDR3 runs to 13 residues. Germline CDR1 and CDR2: MDHEN and SYDVKM. After removal of 2 bases from V and 9 bases from J, the junction contained 4 bases not matched to a gene. CDR3 nucleotide sequence: TGTGCCAGCAGTTTAGGGGGGGAGGGTGAGCAGTTCTTC. Amino acids: CASSLGGEGEQFF.

J is TRBJ1-1 and V is TRBV19, with D hard to call. CDR1 is LNHDA, CDR2 SQIVND, per germline (reference sequence). V was shortened by 6 bases and J by 5 bases, with 19 bases between the two germline ends. The CDR3 covers 15 residues. The CDR3, as DNA: TGTGCCAGTAGCCAGCCATACAGAGGGAGGACTGAAGCTTTCTTT. Its protein is CASSQPYRGRTEAFF.

This rearrangement joins TRBV28 to TRBJ1-6, with TRBD1 identical over 7 bases. The length of the CDR3 is 16 residues. CDR1 MDHEN and CDR2 SYDVKM come from the germline V gene. J was trimmed by 8 bases and V by 6 bases; bases with no gene match: 13. This CDR3 reads CASSPAGGGRDSPLHF. CDR3 DNA sequence: TGTGCCAGCAGCCCAGCAGGGGGTGGGCGTGATTCACCCCTCCACTTT.

The genes are TRBV10-3 and TRBJ1-5; a possible D gene is TRBD1 (5 bases). V dropped 2 bases and J dropped 7 bases, with 12 bases sitting between them. Per the germline V gene, CDR1 is ENHRY and CDR2 is SYGVKD. There are 14 residues in the CDR3. This CDR3 is CAISEVGGNQPQHF. CDR3 nucleotide sequence: TGTGCCATCAGTGAGGTCGGGGGAAACCAGCCCCAGCATTTT.

This chain connects TRBV5-1 to TRBJ1-1; a possible D gene is TRBD1 (6 bases). Trimming took off 0 bases at V and 7 bases at J, with 16 bases between the two ends. Per the germline V gene, CDR1 is SGHRS and CDR2 is YFSETQ. The CDR3 sequence is 15 residues long. As DNA, the CDR3 is TGCGCCAGCAGCTTGGAAGGGGGAAAGACCCATGAAGCTTTCTTT. Translating gives CASSLEGGKTHEAFF. Drawing the rest from reference TRBV5-1 and TRBJ1-1, the complete variable domain is KAGVTQTPRYLIKTRGQQVTLSCSPISGHRSVSWYQQTPGQGLQFLFEYFSETQRNKGNFPGRFSGRQFSNSRSEMNVSTLELGDSALYLCASSLEGGKTHEAFFGQGTRLTVV.

This chain uses TRBV30 with TRBJ2-7; 7 bases map to TRBD1. Germline loops: CDR1 GTSNPN, CDR2 SVGIG (reference sequence). V was pared by 3 bases and J by 11 bases, with 7 bases of the junction left unmatched. The CDR3 covers 11 residues. The CDR3 region is CAWRDRWAKYF. DNA for the CDR3: TGTGCCTGGAGGGACAGGTGGGCTAAGTACTTC.

The V call is TRBV28, the J call TRBJ2-3, with 13 bases identical to TRBD2. J lost 0 bases, V lost 5 bases, and 5 bases had no gene match. Germline V gene sequence: CDR1 MDHEN, CDR2 SYDVKM. The CDR3 covers 17 residues. CDR3 bases: TGTGCCAGCAGTAGACTAGCGGGGGGCCGAAGCACAGATACGCAGTATTTT. Translating gives CASSRLAGGRSTDTQYF.

V usage is TRBV3-1 (or the pseudogene TRBV3-2) and J usage is TRBJ2-1; D is ambiguous. CDR3 size: 16 residues. Germline CDR1 reads LGHDT; CDR2 reads YNNKEL (reference sequence). The V gene lost 0 bases and the J gene lost 0 bases, with 9 bases spanning the gap. CDR3 DNA sequence: TGTGCCAGCAGCCAAGAGGGCGGAGCCTCCTACAATGAGCAGTTCTTC. This translates into CASSQEGGASYNEQFF.

V is TRBV7-9 and J is TRBJ1-3; D is possibly TRBD1 (6 bases). The CDR3 has 14 residues. From germline, CDR1 is SEHNR and CDR2 FQNEAQ (reference sequence). Deletions cut 1 base from V and 2 bases from J, with 6 bases between. Here the CDR3 DNA reads TGTGCCAGCAGCTTAGACAGGGCTGGAAACACCATATATTTT. Its translation: CASSLDRAGNTIYF. Based on the CDR3 plus reference TRBV7-9 and TRBJ1-3, the full variable domain is DTGVSQNPRHKITKRGQNVTFRCDPISEHNRLYWYRQTLGQGPEFLTYFQNEAQLEKSRLLSDRFSAERPKGSFSTLEIQRTEQGDSAMYLCASSLDRAGNTIYFGEGSWLTVV.

The J gene is TRBJ2-5, the V gene TRBV5-1, with D perhaps matching TRBD1 (6 bases). V lost 4 bases to trimming and J lost 1 base, with 8 bases between them. Per the germline V gene, CDR1 is SGHRS and CDR2 is YFSETQ. The CDR3 length is 13 residues. This chain's CDR3 is CASSRQAQETQYF. The CDR3, as DNA: TGCGCCAGCAGCCGACAGGCCCAAGAGACCCAGTACTTC.

The chain is built from TRBV5-1 and TRBJ2-2, with 8 bases aligning to TRBD1. The ends lost 3 bases at V and 5 bases at J; junction bases unmatched: 6. The CDR3 length is 15 residues. Germline V gene sequence: CDR1 SGHRS, CDR2 YFSETQ. CDR3 loop: CASSSDRGWTGELFF. The CDR3 coding sequence is TGCGCCAGCAGCTCAGACAGGGGTTGGACCGGGGAGCTGTTTTTT.

The rearrangement links TRBV19 to TRBJ1-6, with no clear D. Trimming took 2 bases from V and 0 from J, leaving 8 bases between them. The CDR3 is made up of 16 amino acids. Germline values: CDR1 LNHDA, CDR2 SQIVND (reference sequence). The CDR3 DNA follows: TGTGCCAGTAGTATACGGATGAGCTCCTATAATTCACCCCTCCACTTT. Its protein is CASSIRMSSYNSPLHF.

The J gene is TRBJ1-4, the V gene TRBV6-6; D is ambiguous. V was cut by 2 bases and J by 8 bases, with 9 bases left in between. In germline, CDR1 is MNHNY, CDR2 SVGAGI (reference sequence). The CDR3 contains 13 residues. CDR3 bases: TGTGCCAGCAGTTACAGCCCCGGGGAAAAACTGTTTTTT. As protein: CASSYSPGEKLFF.